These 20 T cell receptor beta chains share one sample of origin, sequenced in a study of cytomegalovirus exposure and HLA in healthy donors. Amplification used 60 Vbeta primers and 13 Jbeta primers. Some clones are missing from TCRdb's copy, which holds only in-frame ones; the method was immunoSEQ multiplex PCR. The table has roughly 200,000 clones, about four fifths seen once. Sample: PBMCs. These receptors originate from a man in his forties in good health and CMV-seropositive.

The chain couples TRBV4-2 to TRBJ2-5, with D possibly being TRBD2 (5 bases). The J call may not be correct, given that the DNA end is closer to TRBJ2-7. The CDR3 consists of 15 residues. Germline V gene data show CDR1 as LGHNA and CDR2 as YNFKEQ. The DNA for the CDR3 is TGTGCCAGCAGCCAAGGTCGGGGTAGCCAGGACGAGCAGTACTTC. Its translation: CASSQGRGSQDEQYF.

CDR3 loop: CASSPRVRHEQFF. The CDR3 nucleotides are TGTGCCAGCAGCCCCCGGGTTAGGCATGAGCAGTTCTTC. The chain combines TRBV7-9 with TRBJ2-1; D remains unclear. Germline CDR1 SEHNR, CDR2 FQNEAQ (reference sequence). This CDR3 is built from 13 residues. The V gene lost 5 bases and the J gene lost 8 bases, with 13 bases spanning the gap. Filled out from reference TRBV7-9 and TRBJ2-1, the complete variable domain reads DTGVSQNPRHKITKRGQNVTFRCDPISEHNRLYWYRQTLGQGPEFLTYFQNEAQLEKSRLLSDRFSAERPKGSFSTLEIQRTEQGDSAMYLCASSPRVRHEQFFGPGTRLTVL.

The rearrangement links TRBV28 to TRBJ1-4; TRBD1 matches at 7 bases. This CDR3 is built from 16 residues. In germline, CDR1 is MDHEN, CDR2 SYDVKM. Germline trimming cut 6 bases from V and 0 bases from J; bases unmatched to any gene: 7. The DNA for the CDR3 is TGTGCCAGCAGGTGGGGACAGACCACAACTAATGAAAAACTGTTTTTT. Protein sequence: CASRWGQTTTNEKLFF.

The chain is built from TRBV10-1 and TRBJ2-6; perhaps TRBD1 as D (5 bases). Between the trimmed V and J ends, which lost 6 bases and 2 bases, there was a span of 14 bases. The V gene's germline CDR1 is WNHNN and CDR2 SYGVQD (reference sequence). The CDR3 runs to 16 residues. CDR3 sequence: CASRNYFRAGANVLTF. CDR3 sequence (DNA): TGCGCCAGCAGGAACTATTTCAGGGCTGGGGCCAACGTCCTGACTTTC.

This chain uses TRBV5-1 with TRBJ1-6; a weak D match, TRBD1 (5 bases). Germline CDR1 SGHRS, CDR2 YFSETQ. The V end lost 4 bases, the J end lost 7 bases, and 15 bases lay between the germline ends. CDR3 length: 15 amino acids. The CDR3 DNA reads TGCGCCAGCAGCCCCCGGGGGGAGGGGAATTCACCCCTCCACTTT. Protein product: CASSPRGEGNSPLHF. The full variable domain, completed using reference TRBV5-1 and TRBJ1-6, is KAGVTQTPRYLIKTRGQQVTLSCSPISGHRSVSWYQQTPGQGLQFLFEYFSETQRNKGNFPGRFSGRQFSNSRSEMNVSTLELGDSALYLCASSPRGEGNSPLHFGNGTRLTVT.

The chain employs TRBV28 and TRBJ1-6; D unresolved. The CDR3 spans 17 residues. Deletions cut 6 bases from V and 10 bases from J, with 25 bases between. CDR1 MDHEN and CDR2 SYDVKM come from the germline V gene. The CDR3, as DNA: TGTGCCAGCAGAGCGTCGAAGGGAGGATTCATACCCTCACCCCTCCACTTT. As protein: CASRASKGGFIPSPLHF.

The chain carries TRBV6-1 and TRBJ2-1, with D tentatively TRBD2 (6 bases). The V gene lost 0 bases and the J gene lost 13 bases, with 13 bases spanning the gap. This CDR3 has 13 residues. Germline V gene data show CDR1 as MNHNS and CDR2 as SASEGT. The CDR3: CASSEALHGLQFF. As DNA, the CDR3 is TGTGCCAGCAGTGAAGCGCTTCACGGACTACAGTTCTTC.

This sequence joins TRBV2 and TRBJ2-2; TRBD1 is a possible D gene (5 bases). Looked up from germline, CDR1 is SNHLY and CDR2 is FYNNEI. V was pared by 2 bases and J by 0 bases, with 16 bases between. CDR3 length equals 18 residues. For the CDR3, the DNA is TGTGCCAGCAGTGAACCAATTAAGGGGAAATCGAACACCGGGGAGCTGTTTTTT. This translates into CASSEPIKGKSNTGELFF.

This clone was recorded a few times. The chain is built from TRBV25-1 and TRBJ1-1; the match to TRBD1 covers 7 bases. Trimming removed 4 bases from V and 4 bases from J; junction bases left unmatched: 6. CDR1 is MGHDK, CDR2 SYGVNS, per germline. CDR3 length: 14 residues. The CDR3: CASSGQGRSTEAFF. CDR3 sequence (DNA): TGTGCCAGCAGTGGACAGGGTCGGAGCACTGAAGCTTTCTTT.

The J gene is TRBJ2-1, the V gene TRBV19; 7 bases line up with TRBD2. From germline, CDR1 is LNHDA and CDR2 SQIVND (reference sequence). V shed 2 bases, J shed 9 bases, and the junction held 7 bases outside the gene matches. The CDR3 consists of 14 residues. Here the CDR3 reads CASSIRGIAGEQFF. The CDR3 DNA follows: TGTGCCAGTAGTATACGGGGGATAGCGGGTGAGCAGTTCTTC.

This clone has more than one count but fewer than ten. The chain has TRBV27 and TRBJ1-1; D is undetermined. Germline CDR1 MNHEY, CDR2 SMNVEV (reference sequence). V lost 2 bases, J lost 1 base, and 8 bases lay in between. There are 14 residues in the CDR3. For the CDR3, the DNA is TGTGCCAGCAGTTTACTCCCCCCGAACACTGAAGCTTTCTTT. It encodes CASSLLPPNTEAFF.

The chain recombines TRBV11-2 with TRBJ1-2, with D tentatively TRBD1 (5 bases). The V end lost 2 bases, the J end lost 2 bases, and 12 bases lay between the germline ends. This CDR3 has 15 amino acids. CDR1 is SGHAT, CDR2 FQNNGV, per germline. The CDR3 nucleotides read TGTGCCAGCAGCTTATCAGCAGGGTCGAACTATGGCTACACCTTC. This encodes CASSLSAGSNYGYTF. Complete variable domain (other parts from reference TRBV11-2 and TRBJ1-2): EAGVAQSPRYKIIEKRQSVAFWCNPISGHATLYWYQQILGQGPKLLIQFQNNGVVDDSQLPKDRFSAERLKGVDSTLKIQPAKLEDSAVYLCASSLSAGSNYGYTFGSGTRLTVV.

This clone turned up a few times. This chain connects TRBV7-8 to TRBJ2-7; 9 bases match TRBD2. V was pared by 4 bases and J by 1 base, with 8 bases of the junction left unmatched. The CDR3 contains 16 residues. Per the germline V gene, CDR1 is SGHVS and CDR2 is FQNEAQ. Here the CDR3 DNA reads TGTGCCAGCAGCTCGCTAGCGGGAAGTCTGTCCTACGAGCAGTACTTC. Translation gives CASSSLAGSLSYEQYF.

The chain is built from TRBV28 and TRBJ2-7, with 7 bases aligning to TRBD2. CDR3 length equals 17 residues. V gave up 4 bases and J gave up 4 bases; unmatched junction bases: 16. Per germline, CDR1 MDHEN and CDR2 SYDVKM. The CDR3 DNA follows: TGTGCCAGCAGTTCCGGAGGAGGACTAGGACCCTCGTACGAGCAGTACTTC. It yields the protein CASSSGGGLGPSYEQYF.

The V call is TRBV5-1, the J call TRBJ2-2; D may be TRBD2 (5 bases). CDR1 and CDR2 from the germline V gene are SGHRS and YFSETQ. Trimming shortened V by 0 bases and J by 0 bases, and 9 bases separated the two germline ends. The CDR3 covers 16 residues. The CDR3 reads CASSLAAGSNTGELFF. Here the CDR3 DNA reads TGCGCCAGCAGCTTGGCGGCGGGCTCGAACACCGGGGAGCTGTTTTTT.

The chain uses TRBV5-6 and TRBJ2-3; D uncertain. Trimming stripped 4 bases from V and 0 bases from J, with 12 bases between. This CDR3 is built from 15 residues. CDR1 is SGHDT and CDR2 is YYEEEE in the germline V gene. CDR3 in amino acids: CASSVGMESTDTQYF. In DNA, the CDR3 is TGTGCCAGCAGCGTCGGAATGGAGAGCACAGATACGCAGTATTTT.

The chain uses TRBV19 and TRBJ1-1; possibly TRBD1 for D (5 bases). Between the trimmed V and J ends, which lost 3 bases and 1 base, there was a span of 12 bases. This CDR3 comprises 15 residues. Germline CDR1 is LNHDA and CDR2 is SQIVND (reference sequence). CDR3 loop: CASSIAGVENTEAFF. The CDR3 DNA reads TGTGCCAGTAGTATCGCGGGGGTGGAGAACACTGAAGCTTTCTTT. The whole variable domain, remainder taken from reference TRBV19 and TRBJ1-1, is DGGITQSPKYLFRKEGQNVTLSCEQNLNHDAMYWYRQDPGQGLRLIYYSQIVNDFQKGDIAEGYSVSREKKESFPLTVTSAQKNPTAFYLCASSIAGVENTEAFFGQGTRLTVV.

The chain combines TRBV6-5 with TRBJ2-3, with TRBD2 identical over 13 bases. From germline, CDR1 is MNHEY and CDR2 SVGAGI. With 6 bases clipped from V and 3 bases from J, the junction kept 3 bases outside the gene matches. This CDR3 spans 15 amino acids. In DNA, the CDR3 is TGTGCCAGCAGCTGGACTAGCGGGAGTACAGATACGCAGTATTTT. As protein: CASSWTSGSTDTQYF.

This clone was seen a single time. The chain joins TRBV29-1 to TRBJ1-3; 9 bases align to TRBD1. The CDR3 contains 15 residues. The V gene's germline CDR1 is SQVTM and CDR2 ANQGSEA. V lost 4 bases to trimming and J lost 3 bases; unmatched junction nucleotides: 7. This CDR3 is CSVATGTGNGNTIYF. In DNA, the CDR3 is TGCAGCGTTGCCACCGGGACAGGGAATGGAAACACCATATATTTT.

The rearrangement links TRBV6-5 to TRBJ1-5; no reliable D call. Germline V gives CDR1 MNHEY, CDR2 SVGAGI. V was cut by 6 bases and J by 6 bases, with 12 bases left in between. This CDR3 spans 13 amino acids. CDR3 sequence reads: CASSPTFGQPQHF. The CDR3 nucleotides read TGTGCCAGCAGCCCTACGTTTGGTCAGCCCCAGCATTTT.